The clone carrying this T cell receptor (beta chain) turned up a few times. The antigen is not known. Built from TCR beta cDNA, the libraries had unique molecular identifiers in them. Some 450,000 cDNA molecules were recovered from an input of about 0.9 to 10 million T cells. TCRdb reanalysed the PCR reads using MiXCR and keeps one entry per CDR3 protein. The sample has 750,000 to 900,000 distinct CDR3 sequences, around 45% seen once; the top ten hold roughly 5%. The sample originates from a study of post-analysis software for immune sequencing data. Broader study findings: Five TRBV segments, TRBV5-6, TRBV5-1 and TRBV20-1 among them, were found more frequent in patients than controls.

This CDR3 has 11 amino acids. V lost 3 bases to trimming and J lost 6 bases, with 2 bases between them. Sequencing input: blood. This sequence originates from a girl aged 5 to 17 with multiple sclerosis. This chain uses TRBV12-3 or TRBV12-4 with TRBJ2-2; D not certain. The CDR3 sequence is CASSFAGELFF. Here the CDR3 DNA reads TGTGCCAGCAGTTTTGCCGGGGAGCTGTTTTTT.